The entry below gives a single T cell receptor (beta chain) sequence along with its context. The source of the sample is a study of shared clonotypes between healthy human individuals. All the donors were Caucasian adults who lived in Nashville, Tennessee. Germline CDR1 is SGDLS and CDR2 is YYNGEE. Trimming removed 0 bases from V and 8 bases from J, with 9 bases in between. This CDR3 is 13 amino acids long. Clones were sequenced by immunoSEQ multiplex PCR, and TCRdb holds only the in-frame ones, with some missing. The sample includes around 1 million clones, over 75% of them seen just once. The chain carries TRBV9 and TRBJ2-1; no clear D. This sequence originates from a man aged 18 to 30 in good health. Sequencing input: memory CD4+ T cells sorted from blood. Subset here: CD45RA-negative fraction. The CDR3 sequence: CASSVAARDEQFF. The CDR3, as DNA: TGTGCCAGCAGCGTAGCCGCTAGGGATGAGCAGTTCTTC.